These T cell receptor beta chains were read from a single sample in a study of cytomegalovirus exposure and HLA in healthy donors. Measured with immunoSEQ multiplex PCR; TCRdb has only the in-frame clones, and not every one. This sample's clone table lists some 89,000 clones. Sequencing was done on a sample of PBMCs. The receptors were sampled from a young woman in good health and CMV-seronegative. CDR3s include the opening cysteine and the closing phenylalanine or tryptophan. The D gene is left open where the match is weak.

CDR3 protein	CDR3 DNA	J gene	D gene	V gene	CDR3 length
CASRRPGLYGYTF	TGTGCCAGCAGACGCCCGGGTTTGTATGGCTACACCTTC	TRBJ1-2	NA	TRBV28	13
CASGSLGWEEAFF	TGTGCTAGTGGTTCCTTAGGTTGGGAGGAAGCTTTCTTT	TRBJ1-1	NA	TRBV12-5	13
CASSYSRRTKNIQYF	TGTGCCAGCAGTTACTCCCGCAGAACCAAAAACATTCAGTACTTC	TRBJ2-4	NA	TRBV6-5	15
CASSAGMLADEQYF	TGTGCCAGCAGCGCCGGGATGCTAGCGGACGAGCAGTACTTC	TRBJ2-7	TRBD2	TRBV9	14
CASSDGGLGTDTQYF	TGTGCCAGCAGTGACGGGGGACTAGGGACAGATACGCAGTATTTT	TRBJ2-3	TRBD2	TRBV6-4	15
CASSFRGVGPQHF	TGTGCCAGCAGCTTCCGGGGGGTAGGGCCCCAGCATTTT	TRBJ1-5	NA	TRBV13	13
CASSWLLTDTQYF	TGCGCCAGCAGCTGGCTGCTGACAGATACGCAGTATTTT	TRBJ2-3	NA	TRBV5-1	13
CASSLSGQDYEQYF	TGTGCCAGCAGTTTATCGGGCCAGGACTACGAGCAGTACTTC	TRBJ2-7	NA	TRBV27	14
CASSYPGQGKGTGELFF	TGTGCCAGCAGTTATCCGGGACAGGGGAAGGGAACCGGGGAGCTGTTTTTT	TRBJ2-2	TRBD1	TRBV5-4	17
CASSYGQGAGQPQHF	TGTGCCAGCAGTTACGGGCAGGGGGCTGGTCAGCCCCAGCATTTT	TRBJ1-5	TRBD1	TRBV6-6	15
CASSLEDSNVLTF	TGTGCCAGCAGCCTTGAGGATTCCAACGTCCTGACTTTC	TRBJ2-6	NA	TRBV7-3	13
CASSLFLALNEDLNYGYTF	TGTGCCAGCAGTTTATTTCTAGCCCTAAATGAGGACCTTAACTATGGCTACACCTTC	TRBJ1-2	NA	TRBV28	19
CASSSGTGNTGELFF	TGTGCCAGCAGCTCCGGGACAGGCAACACCGGGGAGCTGTTTTTT	TRBJ2-2	TRBD1	TRBV5-4	15
CSVGALGGEQYF	TGCAGCGTTGGAGCCCTAGGTGGGGAGCAGTACTTC	TRBJ2-7	NA	TRBV29-1	12
CASSPGVAGVNEQFF	TGTGCCAGCAGTCCCGGAGTAGCGGGAGTTAATGAGCAGTTCTTC	TRBJ2-1	TRBD2	TRBV27	15
CASSQGDRNTGELFF	TGCGCCAGCAGCCAAGGGGACAGGAACACCGGGGAGCTGTTTTTT	TRBJ2-2	TRBD1	TRBV4-1	15
CSVERPGVLAFF	TGCAGCGTTGAACGGCCCGGGGTTCTAGCTTTCTTT	TRBJ1-1	NA	TRBV29-1	12
CASSESGADYGYTF	TGCGCCAGCAGTGAGAGTGGGGCTGACTATGGCTACACCTTC	TRBJ1-2	NA	TRBV10-2	14
CASSFAGPGTEAFF	TGCGCCAGCAGCTTTGCAGGGCCGGGCACTGAAGCTTTCTTT	TRBJ1-1	NA	TRBV5-1	14
CASSLIPDSNQPQHF	TGTGCCAGCAGCTTAATTCCAGATAGCAATCAGCCCCAGCATTTT	TRBJ1-5	NA	TRBV7-2	15
CASVWGGTDTQYF	TGTGCCAGCGTCTGGGGGGGGACAGATACGCAGTATTTT	TRBJ2-3	TRBD2	TRBV5-8	13
CASSQLIKAGFYNSPLHF	TGCGCCAGCAGCCAGCTCATTAAGGCAGGGTTCTATAATTCACCCCTCCACTTT	TRBJ1-6	NA	TRBV4-1	18
CASRRTSTSDTQYF	TGTGCCAGCAGACGCACTAGCACCTCAGATACGCAGTATTTT	TRBJ2-3	NA	TRBV6-5	14
CASSPGQEYSGNTIYF	TGTGCCAGCTCCCCCGGACAGGAGTACTCTGGAAACACCATATATTTT	TRBJ1-3	TRBD1	TRBV18	16
CASSAGFATNEKLFF	TGTGCCAGCAGCGCGGGGTTTGCAACTAATGAAAAACTGTTTTTT	TRBJ1-4	NA	TRBV5-4	15
CASSTSSYEQYF	TGTGCCAGCAGCACAAGCTCCTACGAGCAGTACTTC	TRBJ2-7	NA	TRBV27	12
CASRLKYLNTGELFF	TGTGCCAGCAGACTCAAGTACCTTAACACCGGGGAGCTGTTTTTT	TRBJ2-2	NA	TRBV6-5	15
CATSRVLSASGTDTQYF	TGTGCCACCAGCAGAGTCCTCAGTGCCAGCGGCACAGATACGCAGTATTTT	TRBJ2-3	NA	TRBV15	17
CASSNRDGLTYNSPLHF	TGTGCCAGCAGCAACAGGGACGGCCTGACCTATAATTCACCCCTCCACTTT	TRBJ1-6	NA	TRBV7-6	17
CASSDTGWRMNTEAFF	TGTGCCAGCAGTGACACAGGGTGGAGGATGAACACTGAAGCTTTCTTT	TRBJ1-1	NA	TRBV6-1	16
CACWGAGGTYEQYF	TGTGCCTGCTGGGGGGCGGGAGGAACCTACGAGCAGTACTTC	TRBJ2-7	TRBD2	TRBV28	14